What follows are 11 T cell receptor beta chains derived from one specimen sequenced in a study of cytomegalovirus exposure and HLA in healthy donors. The PCR ran on 60 Vbeta and 13 Jbeta primers. Profiled with immunoSEQ multiplex PCR; TCRdb holds only in-frame clones, not every one. This table has about 150,000 clones, around 84% appearing once. Sample: PBMCs. These receptors all stem from a woman between 40 and 50 years old in good health and CMV-seronegative.

V gene TRBV6-6 combines with J gene TRBJ2-1; 9 positions agree with TRBD1. V lost 5 bases to trimming and J lost 5 bases; unmatched junction nucleotides: 7. The CDR3 has 15 amino acids. Germline loops: CDR1 MNHNY, CDR2 SVGAGI (reference sequence). The CDR3 sequence is CASSGWDRVHNEQFF. The CDR3 nucleotides are TGTGCCAGCAGTGGGTGGGACAGGGTCCACAATGAGCAGTTCTTC.

This chain links TRBV28 with TRBJ1-2; a weak D match, TRBD1 (5 bases). This CDR3 spans 15 amino acids. Per germline, CDR1 MDHEN and CDR2 SYDVKM. The V gene lost 4 bases and the J gene lost 4 bases, with 16 bases spanning the gap. In DNA form, the CDR3 reads TGTGCCAGCAGTTATGCGGGGGGACGGGTCTATGGCTACACCTTC. This translates into CASSYAGGRVYGYTF.

This clone has a handful of counts. The chain couples TRBV7-2 to TRBJ2-3; 14 bases are shared with TRBD2. The CDR3 covers 16 residues. J was trimmed by 6 bases and V by 4 bases; bases with no gene match: 6. CDR1 is SGHTA, CDR2 FQGNSA, per germline. CDR3: CASSSTGLAGADTQYF. CDR3 sequence (DNA): TGTGCCAGCAGCTCAACGGGACTAGCGGGGGCGGATACGCAGTATTTT.

The chain is built from TRBV11-3 and TRBJ2-1; 8 positions agree with TRBD2. The CDR3 is made up of 13 amino acids. V was pared by 6 bases and J by 7 bases, with 5 bases of the junction left unmatched. Germline V gene data show CDR1 as SGHNT and CDR2 as YENEEA. CDR3 bases: TGTGCCAGCAGTCCGCGGGAGGCTAATGAGCAGTTCTTC. It is translated as CASSPREANEQFF.

This clone has only a few counts. The chain couples TRBV6-5 to TRBJ2-1; the D gene is possibly TRBD2 (5 bases). The length of the CDR3 is 15 residues. Germline CDR1 is MNHEY and CDR2 is SVGAGI. Trimming pared 2 bases from V and 5 bases from J, leaving 13 bases between. The CDR3 reads CASSYQPAVDNEQFF. CDR3 coding DNA: TGTGCCAGCAGTTACCAGCCAGCGGTTGACAATGAGCAGTTCTTC.

CDR3 coding DNA: TGCGCCAGCAGCTTTTCAGGGGGAGGAAACACCATATATTTT. Its translation is CASSFSGGGNTIYF. The chain recombines TRBV5-1 with TRBJ1-3; 7 bases agree with TRBD1. J gave up 4 bases and V 2 bases, and 3 bases lay outside the gene matches. Germline CDR1 reads SGHRS; CDR2 reads YFSETQ. The CDR3 loop spans 14 amino acids.

The chain employs TRBV6-6 and TRBJ1-1; the D is unclear. The germline V gene has CDR1 MNHNY and CDR2 SVGAGI (reference sequence). Trimming removed 7 bases from V and 6 bases from J, with 9 bases in between. The CDR3 contains 11 residues. This CDR3 is CASTNGAEAFF. CDR3 DNA: TGTGCCAGCACAAACGGGGCTGAAGCTTTCTTT.

This clone has just a few counts. The genes are TRBV23-1 and TRBJ2-1; 9 nucleotides align to TRBD1. TRBV23-1 is reported as an ORF; its role is uncertain. The CDR3 runs to 13 residues. J lost 9 bases, V lost 4 bases, and 4 bases had no gene match. The DNA for the CDR3 is TGCGCCAGCAGTCCGGGACAGGGTGTTGAGCAGTTCTTC. It codes for CASSPGQGVEQFF.

The table lists this clone with a few counts. V gene TRBV6-1 combines with J gene TRBJ2-5; tentative D call: TRBD2 (7 bases). Trimming took 4 bases from V and 5 from J, leaving 17 bases between them. Germline loops: CDR1 MNHNS, CDR2 SASEGT. CDR3 length equals 15 residues. The CDR3 DNA reads TGTGCCAGCAGTGGGGGGAGGGGGGAAGTGGAGACCCAGTACTTC. This sequence encodes CASSGGRGEVETQYF.

The chain carries TRBV5-5 and TRBJ2-7; 8 bases line up with TRBD2. The CDR3 runs 15 residues. CDR1 and CDR2 from the germline V gene are SGHKS and YYEKEE (reference sequence). With V trimmed by 4 bases and J by 0 bases, 6 bases remained unmatched. Here the CDR3 DNA reads TGTGCCAGCAGCCCGGGACTAGTAAGCTCCTACGAGCAGTACTTC. It translates to CASSPGLVSSYEQYF.

The genes are TRBV14 and TRBJ1-3; D remains unclear. The CDR3 runs to 14 residues. V dropped 0 bases and J dropped 0 bases, with 3 bases sitting between them. From germline, CDR1 is SGHDN and CDR2 FVKESK. The CDR3 nucleotides read TGTGCCAGCAGCCAAGATATCTCTGGAAACACCATATATTTT. This translates into CASSQDISGNTIYF.